This T cell receptor (beta chain) derives from a study of T cell repertoires in aging, cancer and after chemotherapy. General observations from the study: Across the chemotherapy interval, each cancer cohort showed higher median generation probability, suggesting thymic rebound.

The template was genomic DNA from peripheral blood, not RNA. Rearranged V-D-J TRB sequences were amplified with a mixed TRB-A/B primer pool. A single record per CDR3 protein comes from TCRdb applying MiXCR to the multiplex PCR reads. The sample consists of about 9,000 distinct CDR3 sequences, more than 20% of them appearing once. This clonotype showed up just once. Its antigen is as yet unknown. One end of the junction does not line up with germline, which may come from a read error. CDR1 is MNHNS, CDR2 SASEGT, per germline. The CDR3 spans 16 residues. This sequence originates from a human donor with a blood cancer. The donor label of this sample is uncertain. The source material was blood. The chain links TRBV6-1 to TRBJ2-3; D perhaps matches TRBD2 (5 bases). The CDR3 spells CASSHSSGSSTDTRYF. CDR3 in DNA: TGTGCCAGCAGCCATTCGAGCGGCTCTAGCACAGATACGCGGTATTTT.